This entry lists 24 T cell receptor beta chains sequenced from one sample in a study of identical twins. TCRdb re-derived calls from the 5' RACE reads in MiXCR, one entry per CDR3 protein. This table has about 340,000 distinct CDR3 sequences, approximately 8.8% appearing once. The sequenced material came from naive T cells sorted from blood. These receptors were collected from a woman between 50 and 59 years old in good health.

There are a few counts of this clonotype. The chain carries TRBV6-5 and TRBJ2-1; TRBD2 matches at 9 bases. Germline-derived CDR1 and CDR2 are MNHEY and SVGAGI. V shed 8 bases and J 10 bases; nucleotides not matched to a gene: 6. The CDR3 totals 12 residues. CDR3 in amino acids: CASFFAGGEQFF. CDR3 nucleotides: TGTGCCAGCTTTTTTGCGGGAGGGGAGCAGTTCTTC.

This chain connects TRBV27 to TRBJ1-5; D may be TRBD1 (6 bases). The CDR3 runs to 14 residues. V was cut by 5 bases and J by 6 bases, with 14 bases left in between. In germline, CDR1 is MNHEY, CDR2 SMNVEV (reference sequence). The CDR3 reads CASSLSRGGQPQHF. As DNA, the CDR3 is TGTGCCAGCAGTCTCAGCAGGGGTGGTCAGCCCCAGCATTTT.

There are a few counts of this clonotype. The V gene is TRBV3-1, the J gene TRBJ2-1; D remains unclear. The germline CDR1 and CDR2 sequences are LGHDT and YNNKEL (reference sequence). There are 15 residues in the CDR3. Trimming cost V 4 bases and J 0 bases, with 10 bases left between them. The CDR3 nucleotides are TGTGCCAGCAGCCCCGACCTCAGCTCCTACAATGAGCAGTTCTTC. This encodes CASSPDLSSYNEQFF.

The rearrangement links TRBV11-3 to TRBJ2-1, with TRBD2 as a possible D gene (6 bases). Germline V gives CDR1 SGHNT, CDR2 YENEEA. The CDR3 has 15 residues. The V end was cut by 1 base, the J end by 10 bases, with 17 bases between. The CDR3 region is CASSLGPGLSWEQFF. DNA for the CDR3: TGTGCCAGCAGCTTAGGACCGGGACTGTCTTGGGAGCAGTTCTTC.

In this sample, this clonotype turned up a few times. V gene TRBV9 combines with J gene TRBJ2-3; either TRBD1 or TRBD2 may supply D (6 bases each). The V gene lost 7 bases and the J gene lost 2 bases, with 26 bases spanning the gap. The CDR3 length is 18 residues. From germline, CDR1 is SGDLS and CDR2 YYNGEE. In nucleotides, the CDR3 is TGTGCCAGCGGGGGCCAATCCCGGGAGACAGATTCCACAGATACGCAGTATTTT. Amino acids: CASGGQSRETDSTDTQYF.

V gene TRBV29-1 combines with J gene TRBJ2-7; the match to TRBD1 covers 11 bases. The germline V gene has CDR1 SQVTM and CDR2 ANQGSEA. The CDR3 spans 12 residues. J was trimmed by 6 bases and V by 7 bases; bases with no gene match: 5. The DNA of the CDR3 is TGCAGCGCTTTGGACAGGGGGCGCGAGCAGTACTTC. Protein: CSALDRGREQYF.

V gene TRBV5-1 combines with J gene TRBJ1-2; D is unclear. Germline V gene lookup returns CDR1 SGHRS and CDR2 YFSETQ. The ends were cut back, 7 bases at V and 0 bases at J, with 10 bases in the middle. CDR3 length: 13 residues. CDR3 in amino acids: CASGSTTNYGYTF. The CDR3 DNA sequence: TGCGCCAGCGGGAGCACCACTAACTATGGCTACACCTTC.

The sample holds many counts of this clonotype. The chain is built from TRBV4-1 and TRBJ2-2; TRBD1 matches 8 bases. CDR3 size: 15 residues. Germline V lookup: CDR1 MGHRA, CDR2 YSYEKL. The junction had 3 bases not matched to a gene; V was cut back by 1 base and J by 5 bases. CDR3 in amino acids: CASSQGRTGTGELFF. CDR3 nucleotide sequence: TGCGCCAGCAGCCAAGGGCGGACAGGGACCGGGGAGCTGTTTTTT.

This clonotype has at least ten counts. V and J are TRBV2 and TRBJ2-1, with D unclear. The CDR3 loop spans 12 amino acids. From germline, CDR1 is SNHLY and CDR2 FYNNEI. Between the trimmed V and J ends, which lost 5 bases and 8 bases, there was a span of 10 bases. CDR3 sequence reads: CASSLYVDEQFF. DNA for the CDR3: TGTGCCAGCAGTTTGTACGTAGATGAGCAGTTCTTC.

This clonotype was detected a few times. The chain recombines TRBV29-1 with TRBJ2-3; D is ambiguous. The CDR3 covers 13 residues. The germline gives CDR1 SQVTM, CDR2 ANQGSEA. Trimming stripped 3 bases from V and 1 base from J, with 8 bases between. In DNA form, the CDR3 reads TGCAGCGTTGATTGGGCACGCACAGATACGCAGTATTTT. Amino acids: CSVDWARTDTQYF.

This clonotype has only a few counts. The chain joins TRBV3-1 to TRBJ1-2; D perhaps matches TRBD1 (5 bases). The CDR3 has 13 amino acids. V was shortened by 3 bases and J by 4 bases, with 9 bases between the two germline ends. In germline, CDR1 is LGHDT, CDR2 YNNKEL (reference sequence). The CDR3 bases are TGTGCCAGCAGCCACCAGGGTGGCTATGGCTACACCTTC. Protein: CASSHQGGYGYTF. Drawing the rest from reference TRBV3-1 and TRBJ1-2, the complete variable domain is DTAVSQTPKYLVTQMGNDKSIKCEQNLGHDTMYWYKQDSKKFLKIMFSYNNKELIINETVPNRFSPKSPDKAHLNLHINSLELGDSAVYFCASSHQGGYGYTFGSGTRLTVV.

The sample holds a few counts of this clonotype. CDR3 residues: CSVADRDTGELFF. The CDR3 DNA reads TGCAGCGTTGCGGACAGGGACACCGGGGAGCTGTTTTTT. The chain has TRBV29-1 and TRBJ2-2; TRBD1 agrees at 8 bases. Germline V CDR1 and CDR2: SQVTM, ANQGSEA. The CDR3 sequence is 13 residues long. The ends lost 4 bases at V and 3 bases at J; junction bases unmatched: 1.

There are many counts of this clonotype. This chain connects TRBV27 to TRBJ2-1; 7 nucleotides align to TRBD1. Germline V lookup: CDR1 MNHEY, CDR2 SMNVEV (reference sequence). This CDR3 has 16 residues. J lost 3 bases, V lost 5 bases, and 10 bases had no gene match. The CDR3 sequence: CASSPRQGSYYNEQFF. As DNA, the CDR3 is TGTGCCAGCAGTCCGAGACAGGGATCTTACTACAATGAGCAGTTCTTC.

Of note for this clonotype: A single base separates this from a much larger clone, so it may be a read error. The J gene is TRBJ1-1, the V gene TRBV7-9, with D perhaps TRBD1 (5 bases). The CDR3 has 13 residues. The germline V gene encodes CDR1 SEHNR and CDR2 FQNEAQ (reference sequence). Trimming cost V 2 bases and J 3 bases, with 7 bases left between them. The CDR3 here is CASSLSGYTEAFF. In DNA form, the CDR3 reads TGTGCCAGCAGCTTATCAGGGTACACTGAAGCTTTCTTT.

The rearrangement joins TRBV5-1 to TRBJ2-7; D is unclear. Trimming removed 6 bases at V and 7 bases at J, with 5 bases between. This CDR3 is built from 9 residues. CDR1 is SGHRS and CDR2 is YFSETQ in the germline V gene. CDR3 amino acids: CASTDEQYV. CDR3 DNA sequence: TGCGCCAGCACGGATGAGCAGTACGTC.

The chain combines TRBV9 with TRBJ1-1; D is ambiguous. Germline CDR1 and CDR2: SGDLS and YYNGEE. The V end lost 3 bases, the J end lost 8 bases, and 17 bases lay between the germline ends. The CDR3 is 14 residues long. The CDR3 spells CASSALGYEREAFF. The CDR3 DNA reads TGTGCCAGCAGCGCCCTAGGTTACGAGAGGGAAGCTTTCTTT.

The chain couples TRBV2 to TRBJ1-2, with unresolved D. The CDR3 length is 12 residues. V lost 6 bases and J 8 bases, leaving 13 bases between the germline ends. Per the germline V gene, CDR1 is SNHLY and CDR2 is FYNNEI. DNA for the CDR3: TGTGCCAGCAGAGAGACTCCGCTCGGCTACACCTTC. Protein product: CASRETPLGYTF.

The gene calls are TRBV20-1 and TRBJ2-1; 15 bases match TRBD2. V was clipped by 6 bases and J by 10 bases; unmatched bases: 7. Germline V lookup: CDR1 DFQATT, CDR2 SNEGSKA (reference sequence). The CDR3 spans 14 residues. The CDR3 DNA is TGCAGTGCCCACCGGACTAGCGGGAGGGTAGAGCAGTTCTTC. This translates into CSAHRTSGRVEQFF.

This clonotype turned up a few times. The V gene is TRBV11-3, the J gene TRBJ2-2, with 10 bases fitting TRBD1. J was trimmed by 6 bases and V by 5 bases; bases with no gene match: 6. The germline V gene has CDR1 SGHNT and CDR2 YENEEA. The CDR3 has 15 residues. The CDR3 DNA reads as TGTGCCAGCAGCCCCGGGACAGGGGTCTCCGGGGAGCTGTTTTTT. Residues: CASSPGTGVSGELFF.

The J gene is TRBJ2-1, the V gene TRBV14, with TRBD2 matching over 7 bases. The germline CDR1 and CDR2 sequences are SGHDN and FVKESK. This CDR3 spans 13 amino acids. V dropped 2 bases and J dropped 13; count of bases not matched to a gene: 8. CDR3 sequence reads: CASSQLAGESQFF. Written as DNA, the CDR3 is TGTGCCAGCAGCCAACTGGCGGGAGAGTCCCAGTTCTTC.

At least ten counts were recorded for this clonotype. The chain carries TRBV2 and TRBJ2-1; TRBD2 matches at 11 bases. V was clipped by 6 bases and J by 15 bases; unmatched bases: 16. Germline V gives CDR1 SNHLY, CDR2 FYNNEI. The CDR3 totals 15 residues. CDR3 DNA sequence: TGTGCCAGCAGCAGACTCCTTAGCGGGAGGGCCGGGGCGTTCTTC. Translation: CASSRLLSGRAGAFF.

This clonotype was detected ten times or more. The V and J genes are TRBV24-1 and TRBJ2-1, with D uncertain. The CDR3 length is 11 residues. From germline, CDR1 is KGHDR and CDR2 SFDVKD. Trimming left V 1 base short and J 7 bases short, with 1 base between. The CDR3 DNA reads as TGTGCCACCAGTGATTTTAATGAGCAGTTCTTC. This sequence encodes CATSDFNEQFF.

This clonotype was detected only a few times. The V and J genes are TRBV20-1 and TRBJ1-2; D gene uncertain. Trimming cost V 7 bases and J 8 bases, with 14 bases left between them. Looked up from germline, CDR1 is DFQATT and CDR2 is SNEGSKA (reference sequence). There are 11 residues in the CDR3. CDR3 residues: CSDQSLVGYTF. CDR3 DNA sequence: TGCAGTGACCAGAGCTTAGTCGGCTACACCTTC.

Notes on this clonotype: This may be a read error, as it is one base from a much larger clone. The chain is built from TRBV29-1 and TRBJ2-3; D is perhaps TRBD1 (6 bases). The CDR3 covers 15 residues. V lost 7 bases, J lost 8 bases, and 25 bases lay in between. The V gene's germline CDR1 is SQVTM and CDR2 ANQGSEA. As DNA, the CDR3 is TGCAGCGCTACGGGGACAAGACTATCAGCAGGTACGCAGTATTTT. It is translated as CSATGTRLSAGTQYF.